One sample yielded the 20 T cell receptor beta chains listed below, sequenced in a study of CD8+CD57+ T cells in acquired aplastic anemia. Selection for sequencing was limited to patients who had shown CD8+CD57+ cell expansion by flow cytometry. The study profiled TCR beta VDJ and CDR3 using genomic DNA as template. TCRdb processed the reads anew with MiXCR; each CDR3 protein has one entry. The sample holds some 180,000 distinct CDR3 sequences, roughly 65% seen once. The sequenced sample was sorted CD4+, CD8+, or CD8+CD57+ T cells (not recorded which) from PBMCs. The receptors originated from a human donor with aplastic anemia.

CDR3 coding DNA: TGCGCCAGCAGCTTCCCACAGGGGCAAGAGACCCAGTACTTC. It yields the protein CASSFPQGQETQYF. The chain joins TRBV5-1 to TRBJ2-5, with 7 bases that match TRBD1. V trimming: 2 bases; J trimming: 2 bases; junction bases outside the gene matches: 3. The CDR3 contains 14 residues. The germline CDR1 and CDR2 sequences are SGHRS and YFSETQ. Drawing the rest from reference TRBV5-1 and TRBJ2-5, the complete variable domain is KAGVTQTPRYLIKTRGQQVTLSCSPISGHRSVSWYQQTPGQGLQFLFEYFSETQRNKGNFPGRFSGRQFSNSRSEMNVSTLELGDSALYLCASSFPQGQETQYFGPGTRLLVL.

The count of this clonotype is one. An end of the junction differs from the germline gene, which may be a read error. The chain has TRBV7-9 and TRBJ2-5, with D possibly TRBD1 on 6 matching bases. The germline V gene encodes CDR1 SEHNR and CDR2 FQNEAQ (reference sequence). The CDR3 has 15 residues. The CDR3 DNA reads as TGTGCCAGCAGCTTCCCCCGGACAGTTCAAGAGACCCAGCACTTC. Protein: CASSFPRTVQETQHF.

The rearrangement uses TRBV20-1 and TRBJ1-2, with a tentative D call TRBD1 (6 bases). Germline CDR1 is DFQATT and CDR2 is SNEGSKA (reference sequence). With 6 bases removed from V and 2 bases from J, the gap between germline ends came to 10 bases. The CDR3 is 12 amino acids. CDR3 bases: TGCAGTGCCATTGGACAGAACTATGGCTACACCTTC. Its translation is CSAIGQNYGYTF.

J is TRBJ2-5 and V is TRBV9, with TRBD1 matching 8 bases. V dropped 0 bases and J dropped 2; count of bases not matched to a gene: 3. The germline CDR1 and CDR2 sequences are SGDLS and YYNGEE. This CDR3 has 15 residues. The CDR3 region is CASSVVTGAQETQYF. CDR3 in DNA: TGTGCCAGCAGCGTAGTGACAGGGGCACAAGAGACCCAGTACTTC.

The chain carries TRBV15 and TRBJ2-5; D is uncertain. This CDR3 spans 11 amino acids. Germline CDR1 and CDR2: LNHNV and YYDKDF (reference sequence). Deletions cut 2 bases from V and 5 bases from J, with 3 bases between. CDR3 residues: CATSRTETQYF. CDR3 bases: TGTGCCACCAGCAGAACGGAGACCCAGTACTTC.

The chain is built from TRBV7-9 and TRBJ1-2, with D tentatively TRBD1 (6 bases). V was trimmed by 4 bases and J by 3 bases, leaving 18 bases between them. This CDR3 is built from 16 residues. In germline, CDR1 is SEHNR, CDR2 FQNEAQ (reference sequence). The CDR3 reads CASSSPLDRSDYGYTF. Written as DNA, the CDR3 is TGTGCCAGCAGCTCCCCTCTTGACAGGTCTGACTATGGCTACACCTTC. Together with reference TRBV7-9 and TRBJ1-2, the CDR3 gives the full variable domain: DTGVSQNPRHKITKRGQNVTFRCDPISEHNRLYWYRQTLGQGPEFLTYFQNEAQLEKSRLLSDRFSAERPKGSFSTLEIQRTEQGDSAMYLCASSSPLDRSDYGYTFGSGTRLTVV.

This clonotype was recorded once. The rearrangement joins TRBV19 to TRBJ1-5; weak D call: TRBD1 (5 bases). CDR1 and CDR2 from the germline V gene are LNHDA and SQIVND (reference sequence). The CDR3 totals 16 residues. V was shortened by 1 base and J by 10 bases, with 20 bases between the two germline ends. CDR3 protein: CASSIVRQTVIIPQHF. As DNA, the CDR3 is TGTGCCAGTAGTATAGTCCGACAGACCGTGATAATTCCCCAGCATTTT. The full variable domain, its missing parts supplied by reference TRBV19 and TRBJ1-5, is DGGITQSPKYLFRKEGQNVTLSCEQNLNHDAMYWYRQDPGQGLRLIYYSQIVNDFQKGDIAEGYSVSREKKESFPLTVTSAQKNPTAFYLCASSIVRQTVIIPQHFGDGTRLSIL.

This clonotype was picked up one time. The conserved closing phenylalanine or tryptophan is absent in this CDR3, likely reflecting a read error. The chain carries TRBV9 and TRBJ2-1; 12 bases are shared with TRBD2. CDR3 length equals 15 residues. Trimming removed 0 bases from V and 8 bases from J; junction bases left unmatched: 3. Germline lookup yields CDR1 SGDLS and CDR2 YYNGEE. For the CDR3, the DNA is TGTGCCAGCAGCGTAGGGACTAGCGGGAATGATGAGCAGTTCTCC. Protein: CASSVGTSGNDEQFS.

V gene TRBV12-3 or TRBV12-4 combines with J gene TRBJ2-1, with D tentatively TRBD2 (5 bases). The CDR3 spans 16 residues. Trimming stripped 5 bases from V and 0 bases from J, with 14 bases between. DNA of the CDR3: TGTGCCAGCAGTAGGCCCGGGGTTGGCTCCTACAATGAGCAGTTCTTC. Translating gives CASSRPGVGSYNEQFF.

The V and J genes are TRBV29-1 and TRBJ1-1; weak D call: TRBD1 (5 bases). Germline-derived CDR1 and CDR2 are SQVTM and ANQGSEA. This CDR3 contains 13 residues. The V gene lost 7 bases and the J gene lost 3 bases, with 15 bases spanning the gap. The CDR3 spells CSGGGRGDTEAFF. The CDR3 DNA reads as TGCAGCGGTGGCGGTCGGGGGGACACTGAAGCTTTCTTT.

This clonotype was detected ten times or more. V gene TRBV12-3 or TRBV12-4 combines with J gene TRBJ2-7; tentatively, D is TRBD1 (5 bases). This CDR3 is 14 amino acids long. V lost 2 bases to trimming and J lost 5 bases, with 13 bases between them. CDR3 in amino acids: CASSLRTGYHEQYF. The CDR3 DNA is TGTGCCAGCAGTTTAAGAACAGGATATCACGAGCAGTACTTC.

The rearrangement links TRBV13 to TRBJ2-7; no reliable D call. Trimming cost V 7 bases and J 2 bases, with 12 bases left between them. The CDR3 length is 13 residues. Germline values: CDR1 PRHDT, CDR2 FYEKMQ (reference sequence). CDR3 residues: CASTSPRAYEQYF. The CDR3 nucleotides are TGTGCCAGCACCTCCCCCCGGGCCTACGAGCAGTACTTC.

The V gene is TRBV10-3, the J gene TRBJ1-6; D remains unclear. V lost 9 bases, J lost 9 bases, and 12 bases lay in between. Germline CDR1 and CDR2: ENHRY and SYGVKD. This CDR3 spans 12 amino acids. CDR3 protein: CAIKEAASPLHF. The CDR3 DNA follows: TGTGCCATTAAGGAGGCGGCTTCACCCCTCCACTTT.

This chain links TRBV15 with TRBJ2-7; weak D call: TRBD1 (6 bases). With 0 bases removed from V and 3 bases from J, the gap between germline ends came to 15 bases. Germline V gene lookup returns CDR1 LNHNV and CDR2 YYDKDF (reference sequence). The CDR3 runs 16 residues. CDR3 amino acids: CATSRDSGVSYYEQYF. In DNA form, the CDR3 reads TGTGCCACCAGCAGAGATTCAGGGGTCTCCTACTACGAGCAGTACTTC.

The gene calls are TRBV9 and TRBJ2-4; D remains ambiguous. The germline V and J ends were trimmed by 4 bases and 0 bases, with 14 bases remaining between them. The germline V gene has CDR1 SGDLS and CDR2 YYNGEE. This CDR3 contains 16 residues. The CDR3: CASSPSGGLAKNIQYF. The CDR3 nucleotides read TGTGCCAGCAGCCCCTCTGGCGGTCTAGCCAAAAACATTCAGTACTTC.

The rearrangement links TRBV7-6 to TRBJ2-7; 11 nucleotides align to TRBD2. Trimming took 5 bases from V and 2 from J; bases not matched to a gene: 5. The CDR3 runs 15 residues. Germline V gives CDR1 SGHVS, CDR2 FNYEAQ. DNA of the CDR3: TGTGCCAGCAGCGCCGGGACTAGCGGACCCTACGAGCAGTACTTC. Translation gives CASSAGTSGPYEQYF.

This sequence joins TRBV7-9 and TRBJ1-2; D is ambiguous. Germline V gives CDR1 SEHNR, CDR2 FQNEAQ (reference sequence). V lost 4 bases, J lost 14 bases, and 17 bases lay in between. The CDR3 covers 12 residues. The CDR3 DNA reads TGTGCCAGCAGCTCCGAAGGACCGAGCTTGACCTTC. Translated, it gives CASSSEGPSLTF.

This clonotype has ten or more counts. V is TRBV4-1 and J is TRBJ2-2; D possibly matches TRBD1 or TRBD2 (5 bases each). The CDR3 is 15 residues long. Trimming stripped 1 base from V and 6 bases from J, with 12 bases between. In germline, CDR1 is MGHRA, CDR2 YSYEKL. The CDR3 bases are TGCGCCAGCAGCCAAGTGGGACCCCCGGCCGGGGAGCTGTTTTTT. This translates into CASSQVGPPAGELFF.

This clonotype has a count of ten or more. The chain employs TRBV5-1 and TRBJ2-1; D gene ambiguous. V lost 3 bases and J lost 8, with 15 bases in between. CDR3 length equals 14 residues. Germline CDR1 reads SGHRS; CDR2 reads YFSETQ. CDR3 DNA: TGCGCCAGCAGCTCCGACCCGGAGTACTATGAGCAGTTCTTC. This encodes CASSSDPEYYEQFF.

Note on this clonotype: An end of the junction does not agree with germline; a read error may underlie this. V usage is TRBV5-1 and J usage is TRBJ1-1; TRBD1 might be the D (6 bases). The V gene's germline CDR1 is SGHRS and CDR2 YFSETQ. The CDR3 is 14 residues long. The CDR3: CASSLTAGDTEAFF. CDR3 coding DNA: TGTGCCAGCAGCTTGACCGCAGGGGACACTGAAGCTTTCTTT.